The 17 T cell receptor beta chains listed next were all sequenced from one sample in a study of T cell responses to AZD1222 COVID-19 vaccine. Method: immunoSEQ multiplex PCR; TCRdb's copy keeps in-frame clones and lacks some. The data show around 150,000 clones, 94% seen once. Sequencing was performed on peripheral blood, taken on day 0 of AZD1222 vaccination. These receptors all come from an adult in good health.

The rearrangement links TRBV18 to TRBJ1-2, with 7 bases fitting TRBD1. Germline values: CDR1 KGHSH, CDR2 LQKENI. J was trimmed by 2 bases and V by 6 bases; bases with no gene match: 9. CDR3 length: 15 residues. The CDR3 sequence is CASSPTPDRNYGYTF. The CDR3 DNA reads as TGTGCCAGCTCGCCCACTCCGGACAGGAACTATGGCTACACCTTC.

The V gene is TRBV6-5, the J gene TRBJ1-2, with D hard to call. The length of the CDR3 is 14 residues. The V gene's germline CDR1 is MNHEY and CDR2 SVGAGI. Trimming removed 0 bases at V and 5 bases at J, with 10 bases between. CDR3 in DNA: TGTGCCAGCAGTTACTCGACTTCGGGGTATGGCTACACCTTC. It specifies CASSYSTSGYGYTF.

V usage is TRBV27 and J usage is TRBJ1-1; D ambiguous. Per germline, CDR1 MNHEY and CDR2 SMNVEV (reference sequence). V gave up 5 bases and J gave up 9 bases, with 13 bases separating them. The CDR3 consists of 12 residues. CDR3 amino acids: CASSNRLGQAFF. The CDR3 bases are TGTGCCAGCAGTAATCGTTTAGGTCAAGCTTTCTTT.

The chain carries TRBV6-2 or TRBV6-3 and TRBJ2-7; the D gene is possibly TRBD2 (5 bases). This CDR3 is 16 amino acids long. V was cut by 4 bases and J by 2 bases, with 18 bases left in between. CDR1 is MNHEY, CDR2 SVGEGT, per germline. CDR3 nucleotide sequence: TGTGCCAGCAGTTCCTCGGTTAGCGAGCACCCCTACGAGCAGTACGTC. Protein sequence: CASSSSVSEHPYEQYV.

About this clone itself: Other nucleotide sequences in the sample specify the same CDR3. This chain connects TRBV6-2 or TRBV6-3 to TRBJ2-2; D call uncertain. V lost 3 bases and J 6 bases, leaving 2 bases between the germline ends. This CDR3 comprises 11 residues. CDR1 and CDR2 from the germline V gene are MNHEY and SVGEGT. CDR3 amino acids: CASSYPGELFF. CDR3 sequence (DNA): TGTGCCAGCAGTTATCCCGGGGAGCTGTTTTTT.

Only one count was recorded for this clone. This chain uses TRBV7-2 with TRBJ2-1; no reliable D call. Trimming took off 6 bases at V and 5 bases at J, with 11 bases between the two ends. This CDR3 is 13 amino acids long. Germline V gene lookup returns CDR1 SGHTA and CDR2 FQGNSA. Here the CDR3 reads CASSFWANNEQFF. CDR3 coding DNA: TGTGCCAGCAGTTTTTGGGCAAACAATGAGCAGTTCTTC.

The V gene is TRBV7-2, the J gene TRBJ1-5; D gene unclear. The germline CDR1 and CDR2 sequences are SGHTA and FQGNSA. The V and J ends lost 1 base and 4 bases respectively, with 11 bases between them. The CDR3 has 15 amino acids. The CDR3 nucleotides read TGTGCCAGCAGCTTAGGTTTGGGGAGTAATCAGCCCCAGCATTTT. Translating it yields CASSLGLGSNQPQHF.

This rearrangement joins TRBV7-2 to TRBJ2-2; D unresolved. The CDR3 is made up of 12 amino acids. Germline assignment: CDR1 SGHTA and CDR2 FQGNSA. The V end was cut by 5 bases, the J end by 3 bases, with 4 bases between. The CDR3 spells CASSQYTGELFF. CDR3 coding DNA: TGTGCCAGCAGCCAATACACCGGGGAGCTGTTTTTT.

The rearrangement uses TRBV5-1 and TRBJ1-6; D uncertain. Deletions cut 1 base from V and 3 bases from J, with 8 bases between. The CDR3 runs to 15 residues. From germline, CDR1 is SGHRS and CDR2 YFSETQ. In DNA, the CDR3 is TGCGCCAGCAGCTTGACGTACAGCTATAATTCACCCCTCCACTTT. It translates to CASSLTYSYNSPLHF.

The gene calls are TRBV7-6 and TRBJ1-1; perhaps TRBD1 as D (5 bases). This CDR3 is 13 amino acids long. Germline CDR1 reads SGHVS; CDR2 reads FNYEAQ. V was trimmed by 5 bases and J by 3 bases, leaving 10 bases between them. Written as DNA, the CDR3 is TGTGCCAGCAGCGTTCAGGGACACACTGAAGCTTTCTTT. Its translation: CASSVQGHTEAFF.

The chain links TRBV13 to TRBJ2-1; the match to TRBD2 covers 7 bases. The CDR3 length is 16 residues. The junction had 10 bases not matched to a gene; V was cut back by 1 base and J by 7 bases. The germline V gene has CDR1 PRHDT and CDR2 FYEKMQ (reference sequence). For the CDR3, the DNA is TGTGCCAGCAGCTTAGAGACTAGCCGATTGTTGAATGAGCAGTTCTTC. Its translation: CASSLETSRLLNEQFF. The full variable domain, in which reference TRBV13 and TRBJ2-1 provide the parts outside the CDR3, is AAGVIQSPRHLIKEKRETATLKCYPIPRHDTVYWYQQGPGQDPQFLISFYEKMQSDKGSIPDRFSAQQFSDYHSELNMSSLELGDSALYFCASSLETSRLLNEQFFGPGTRLTVL.

This chain uses TRBV6-4 with TRBJ2-1, with D tentatively TRBD2 (5 bases). Trimming left V 2 bases short and J 9 bases short, with 11 bases between. In germline, CDR1 is MRHNA, CDR2 SNTAGT. The CDR3 is 13 amino acids. Here the CDR3 reads CASSDTTEGEQFF. The CDR3 nucleotides are TGTGCCAGCAGTGACACGACCGAGGGTGAGCAGTTCTTC.

This chain uses TRBV4-3 with TRBJ2-5; D unclear. Germline CDR1 LGHNA, CDR2 YSLEER. Between the trimmed V and J ends, which lost 0 bases and 5 bases, there was a span of 7 bases. CDR3 size: 13 residues. CDR3 region: CASSQDRSETQYF. The CDR3 nucleotides are TGCGCCAGCAGCCAAGACCGCAGCGAGACCCAGTACTTC.

This chain links TRBV7-2 with TRBJ1-5; tentatively, D is TRBD1 (6 bases). Germline V gives CDR1 SGHTA, CDR2 FQGNSA. The CDR3 consists of 17 residues. Trimming took 1 base from V and 0 from J, leaving 13 bases between them. In DNA, the CDR3 is TGTGCCAGCAGCTTAGTAGGGGGAGGGGGTAGCAATCAGCCCCAGCATTTT. As protein: CASSLVGGGGSNQPQHF.

This sequence joins TRBV19 and TRBJ1-1; no definite D call. Germline V lookup: CDR1 LNHDA, CDR2 SQIVND (reference sequence). This CDR3 comprises 13 residues. The ends were cut back, 3 bases at V and 1 base at J, with 6 bases in the middle. CDR3 DNA sequence: TGTGCCAGTAGTATGAGTTGGAACACTGAAGCTTTCTTT. This sequence encodes CASSMSWNTEAFF.

J is TRBJ2-5 and V is TRBV5-6; 9 bases are a match to TRBD1. The germline V gene encodes CDR1 SGHDT and CDR2 YYEEEE. This CDR3 spans 15 amino acids. J lost 4 bases, V lost 4 bases, and 8 bases had no gene match. The CDR3 nucleotides read TGTGCCAGCAGCCTACCACAGGGGGCAGGAGAGACCCAGTACTTC. This codes for CASSLPQGAGETQYF.

J is TRBJ2-1 and V is TRBV6-4, with D maybe TRBD2 (6 bases). The CDR3 length is 16 residues. V lost 1 base to trimming and J lost 0 bases, with 10 bases between them. Germline V gene data show CDR1 as MRHNA and CDR2 as SNTAGT. As DNA, the CDR3 is TGTGCCAGCAGTGACTTGGATAGCGGCTCCTACAATGAGCAGTTCTTC. Encoded protein: CASSDLDSGSYNEQFF.